Presented here are 18 T cell receptor beta chains from one specimen sequenced in a study of early T cells in non-severe SARS-CoV-2 infection (dated by TCRdb to the early 2020s). The library relied on 5' RACE. Data came from a NextSeq 500. TCRdb's own reprocessing of the public reads used fastp at Q25 and MiXCR and kept productive beta chains. Under each unique CDR3 protein, matching rows form one entry showing the most common genes and DNA. The sample table contains 90,000 to 100,000 distinct CDR3 sequences; only one count was recorded for 13% of them. The ten biggest clones cover 2% to 2.5% of the sample. Source material: whole blood. These receptors originate from an adult who was a healthcare worker with PCR-confirmed SARS-CoV-2 infection or an uninfected control (not recorded which).

This clonotype came up many times. The rearrangement uses TRBV3-1 and TRBJ2-3; tentatively, D is TRBD2 (6 bases). Between the trimmed V and J ends, which lost 7 bases and 6 bases, there was a span of 17 bases. This CDR3 has 14 amino acids. Germline CDR1 is LGHDT and CDR2 is YNNKEL (reference sequence). DNA for the CDR3: TGTGCCAGCACCCGGCAGGGAGGAGGCGATACGCAGTATTTT. Translation: CASTRQGGGDTQYF.

The chain carries TRBV12-3 or TRBV12-4 and TRBJ2-3; D uncertain. This CDR3 comprises 14 residues. V shed 3 bases and J shed 3 bases, with 10 bases lying between them. In DNA, the CDR3 is TGTGCCAGCAGTTTGCAGTCGAGGACAGATACGCAGTATTTT. It is translated as CASSLQSRTDTQYF.

This clonotype was detected a few times. The chain carries TRBV19 and TRBJ2-7, with 9 bases fitting TRBD1. CDR3 length equals 15 residues. Germline V CDR1 and CDR2: LNHDA, SQIVND (reference sequence). The trim removed 5 bases at V and 0 bases at J, leaving 5 bases unmatched. CDR3 bases: TGTGCCAGTAGTGTGGACAGGGGAGACTCCTACGAGCAGTACTTC. Its protein is CASSVDRGDSYEQYF.

This clonotype came up many times. This chain uses TRBV4-1 with TRBJ2-7; 9 nucleotides line up with TRBD1. V lost 1 base and J lost 4; bases outside the gene matches: 8. The CDR3 length is 16 residues. In germline, CDR1 is MGHRA, CDR2 YSYEKL. The CDR3, as DNA: TGCGCCAGCAGCCAAGCCCTGGACAGGGGAGGGTACGAGCAGTACTTC. Its translation is CASSQALDRGGYEQYF.

V is TRBV29-1 and J is TRBJ1-2; no clear D gene. The CDR3 sequence is 13 residues long. Germline assignment: CDR1 SQVTM and CDR2 ANQGSEA. V lost 8 bases to trimming and J lost 6 bases, with 19 bases between them. CDR3 coding DNA: TGCAGCTCACTAAGGCCCCGGGGTGATGGCTACACCTTC. Translated: CSSLRPRGDGYTF.

This clonotype was recorded at least ten times. This chain uses TRBV6-1 with TRBJ1-5; tentatively, D is TRBD1 (5 bases). This CDR3 has 16 amino acids. Germline CDR1 and CDR2: MNHNS and SASEGT. Trimming took 4 bases from V and 8 from J, leaving 21 bases between them. CDR3 in DNA: TGTGCCAGCAGTGGGGCATTGGGACCCTCCAGGGAGCCCCAGCATTTT. This sequence encodes CASSGALGPSREPQHF.

There are a few counts of this clonotype. The chain has TRBV4-1 and TRBJ2-1; 15 bases align to TRBD2. The CDR3 totals 17 residues. V gave up 0 bases and J gave up 6 bases; unmatched junction bases: 3. In germline, CDR1 is MGHRA, CDR2 YSYEKL. CDR3 sequence reads: CASSQDPGLAGGNEQFF. The CDR3 DNA is TGCGCCAGCAGCCAAGACCCGGGACTAGCGGGGGGCAATGAGCAGTTCTTC.

This clonotype was counted a few times. This sequence joins TRBV4-1 and TRBJ1-2; no reliable D call. Trimming pared 0 bases from V and 4 bases from J, leaving 12 bases between. The CDR3 covers 15 residues. Germline assignment: CDR1 MGHRA and CDR2 YSYEKL. The CDR3, as DNA: TGCGCCAGCAGCCAAGAAGGGTGGATCGGCTATGGCTACACCTTC. It translates to CASSQEGWIGYGYTF.

In DNA form, the CDR3 reads TGTGCCAGCAGACCTGCCCGAGGGAGCTCCTACAATGAGCAGTTCTTC. This sequence encodes CASRPARGSSYNEQFF. The gene calls are TRBV7-9 and TRBJ2-1; TRBD2 is a possible D gene (5 bases). V lost 6 bases and J lost 0, with 15 bases in between. The germline V gene encodes CDR1 SEHNR and CDR2 FQNEAQ (reference sequence). The CDR3 is made up of 16 amino acids.

This clonotype was counted between two and nine times. As DNA, the CDR3 is TGTGCCAGCAGTAGAGAACGGGACCTTTGGAGGAATTCACCCCTCCACTTT. It specifies CASSRERDLWRNSPLHF. The chain recombines TRBV6-2 or TRBV6-3 with TRBJ1-6, with D possibly being TRBD1 (5 bases). The V end lost 5 bases, the J end lost 7 bases, and 21 bases lay between the germline ends. Germline CDR1 reads MNHEY; CDR2 reads SVGEGT. The CDR3 contains 17 residues.

This clonotype was detected a few times. V is TRBV20-1 and J is TRBJ1-2; no reliable D call. The CDR3 sequence is 12 residues long. CDR1 DFQATT and CDR2 SNEGSKA come from the germline V gene (reference sequence). V lost 3 bases, J lost 4 bases, and 9 bases lay in between. The CDR3 bases are TGCAGTGCTAGCGGGGTAGGCTATGGCTACACCTTC. Its translation is CSASGVGYGYTF.

V and J are TRBV7-2 and TRBJ2-3; 9 bases agree with TRBD2. The trim removed 5 bases at V and 0 bases at J, leaving 12 bases unmatched. The CDR3 is made up of 18 amino acids. The V gene's germline CDR1 is SGHTA and CDR2 FQGNSA. The chain's CDR3 is CASSPFPPSGVSTDTQYF. Written as DNA, the CDR3 is TGTGCCAGCAGCCCCTTCCCCCCTAGCGGGGTGAGCACAGATACGCAGTATTTT.

This clonotype showed up just a few times. The chain is built from TRBV3-1 and TRBJ1-3; no clear D. CDR1 and CDR2 (germline): LGHDT, YNNKEL (reference sequence). Trimming pared 1 base from V and 0 bases from J, leaving 13 bases between. The CDR3 consists of 17 residues. CDR3 residues: CASSQGAGLGSGNTIYF. In DNA form, the CDR3 reads TGTGCCAGCAGCCAAGGGGCAGGCCTCGGCTCTGGAAACACCATATATTTT.

The rearrangement joins TRBV3-1 to TRBJ2-5; 8 positions match TRBD2. The V and J ends lost 3 bases and 2 bases, in that order; junction bases with no gene match: 8. The CDR3 has 16 amino acids. The germline gives CDR1 LGHDT, CDR2 YNNKEL (reference sequence). CDR3 nucleotide sequence: TGTGCCAGCAGCCAGCACCGAAGCGGGAGACAAGAGACCCAGTACTTC. Translating gives CASSQHRSGRQETQYF.

This clonotype was observed many times. The gene calls are TRBV28 and TRBJ2-5; 7 nucleotides match TRBD1. CDR3 size: 14 residues. Germline loops: CDR1 MDHEN, CDR2 SYDVKM. V lost 5 bases to trimming and J lost 1 base; unmatched junction nucleotides: 4. The CDR3 region has the DNA TGTGCCAGCAGTGCTGGGACAGCCCAAGAGACCCAGTACTTC. Translated: CASSAGTAQETQYF.

There are many counts of this clonotype. The V gene is TRBV4-3, the J gene TRBJ2-2; D is unclear. Germline V CDR1 and CDR2: LGHNA, YSLEER. This CDR3 has 16 amino acids. With 4 bases removed from V and 4 bases from J, the gap between germline ends came to 16 bases. In nucleotides, the CDR3 is TGCGCCAGCAGCCCAACCTTCTCCTTGATCACCGGGGAGCTGTTTTTT. It encodes CASSPTFSLITGELFF.

The V call is TRBV11-2, the J call TRBJ2-1; 8 nucleotides agree with TRBD1. Germline lookup yields CDR1 SGHAT and CDR2 FQNNGV. This CDR3 is 15 amino acids long. V shed 4 bases and J 3 bases; nucleotides not matched to a gene: 5. The CDR3 reads CASSWTGQGYNEQFF. The CDR3 nucleotides read TGTGCCAGCAGCTGGACCGGACAGGGCTACAATGAGCAGTTCTTC.

The V and J genes are TRBV2 and TRBJ1-4, with D perhaps TRBD1 (5 bases). The CDR3 runs to 15 residues. Germline V CDR1 and CDR2: SNHLY, FYNNEI. Trimming took off 6 bases at V and 8 bases at J, with 19 bases between the two ends. CDR3: CASSERQIIGEKLFF. CDR3 DNA sequence: TGTGCCAGCAGCGAACGACAGATCATAGGGGAAAAACTGTTTTTT.